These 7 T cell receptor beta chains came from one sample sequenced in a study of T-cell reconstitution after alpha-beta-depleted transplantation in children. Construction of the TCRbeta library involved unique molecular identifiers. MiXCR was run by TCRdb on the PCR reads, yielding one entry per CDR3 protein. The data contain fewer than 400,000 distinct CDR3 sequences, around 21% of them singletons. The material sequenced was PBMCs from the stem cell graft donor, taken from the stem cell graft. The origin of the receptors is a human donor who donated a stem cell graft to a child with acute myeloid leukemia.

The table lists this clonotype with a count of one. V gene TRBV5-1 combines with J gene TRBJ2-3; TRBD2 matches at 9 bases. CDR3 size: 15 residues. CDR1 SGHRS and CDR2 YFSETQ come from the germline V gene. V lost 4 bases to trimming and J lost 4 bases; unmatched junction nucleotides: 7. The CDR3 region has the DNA TGCGCCAGCAGCCGGACTAGCGAGCCTTCAGATACGCAGTATTTT. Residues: CASSRTSEPSDTQYF.

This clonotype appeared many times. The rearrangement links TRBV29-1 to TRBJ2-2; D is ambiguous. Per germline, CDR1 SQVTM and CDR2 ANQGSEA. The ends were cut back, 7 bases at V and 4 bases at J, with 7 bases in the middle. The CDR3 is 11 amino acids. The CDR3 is CSAILTGELFF. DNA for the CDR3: TGCAGCGCTATCCTCACCGGGGAGCTGTTTTTT.

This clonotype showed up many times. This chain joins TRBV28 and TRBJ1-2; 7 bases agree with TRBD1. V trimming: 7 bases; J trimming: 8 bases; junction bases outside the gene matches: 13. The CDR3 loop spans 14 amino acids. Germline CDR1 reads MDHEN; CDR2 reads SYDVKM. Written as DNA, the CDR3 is TGTGCCAGCATCCGACAAGACAGGGTAGAGGGCTACACCTTC. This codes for CASIRQDRVEGYTF.

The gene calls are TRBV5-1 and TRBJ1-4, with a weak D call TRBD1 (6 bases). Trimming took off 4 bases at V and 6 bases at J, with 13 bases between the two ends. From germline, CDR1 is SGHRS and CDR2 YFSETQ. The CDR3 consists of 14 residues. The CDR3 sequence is CASSIQGSDEKLFF. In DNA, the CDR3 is TGCGCCAGCAGCATACAGGGAAGCGATGAAAAACTGTTTTTT.

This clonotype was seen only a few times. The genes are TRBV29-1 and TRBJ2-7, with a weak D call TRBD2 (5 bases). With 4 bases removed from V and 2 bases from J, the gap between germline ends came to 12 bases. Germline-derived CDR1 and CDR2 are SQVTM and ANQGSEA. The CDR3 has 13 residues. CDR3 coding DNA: TGCAGCGTTGGTCTCAGCGGCCCCTACGAGCAGTACTTC. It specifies CSVGLSGPYEQYF.

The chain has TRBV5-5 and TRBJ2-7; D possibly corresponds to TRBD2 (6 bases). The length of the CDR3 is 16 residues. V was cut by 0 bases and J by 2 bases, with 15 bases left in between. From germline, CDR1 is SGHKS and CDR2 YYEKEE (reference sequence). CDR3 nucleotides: TGTGCCAGCAGCTTGGCCCCCGCTAGCGAGACCTACGAGCAGTACTTC. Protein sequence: CASSLAPASETYEQYF.

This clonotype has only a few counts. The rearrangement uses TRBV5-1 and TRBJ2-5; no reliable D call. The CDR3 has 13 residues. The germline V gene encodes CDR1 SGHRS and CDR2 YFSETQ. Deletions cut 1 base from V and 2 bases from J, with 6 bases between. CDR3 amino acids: CASSLPEQETQYF. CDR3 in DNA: TGCGCCAGCAGCTTGCCGGAGCAAGAGACCCAGTACTTC. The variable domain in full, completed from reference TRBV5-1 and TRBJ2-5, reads KAGVTQTPRYLIKTRGQQVTLSCSPISGHRSVSWYQQTPGQGLQFLFEYFSETQRNKGNFPGRFSGRQFSNSRSEMNVSTLELGDSALYLCASSLPEQETQYFGPGTRLLVL.